The rows below give T cell receptor beta chains drawn from one sample of a study of T cell changes during pregnancy in multiple sclerosis. Sequencing used immunoSEQ multiplex PCR; TCRdb keeps in-frame clones, though not all of them. The sample lists fewer than 65,000 clones, roughly nine tenths occurring once. The sample was CD4+ T cells from peripheral blood mononuclear cells, taken in the first trimester of pregnancy. Receptor source: a female donor with multiple sclerosis, enrolled in a pregnancy study. Both conserved end residues are part of each CDR3. The D gene is left open where the match is weak. The size field is filled for only some rows; it gives once, few, many or a size class.

abundance,v_gene,j_gene,d_gene,CDR3nt,CDR3aa
-,TRBV5-6,TRBJ1-2,-,TGTGCCAGCAGCTTGGAAGCCTTAACCGATGGCTACACCTTC,CASSLEALTDGYTF
-,TRBV18,TRBJ1-1,-,TGTGCCAGCTCATCGACTCCGGGGGGGGACACTGAAGCTTTCTTT,CASSSTPGGDTEAFF
-,TRBV18,TRBJ2-7,TRBD2,TGTGCCAGCTCACCAAGGACTAGCGGGGGGACCGTCACCTACGAGCAGTACTTC,CASSPRTSGGTVTYEQYF
-,TRBV6-1,TRBJ2-7,-,TGTGCCAGCAGTCGTACGGACAGACTCTACGAGCAGTACTTC,CASSRTDRLYEQYF
-,TRBV11-3,TRBJ2-1,TRBD2,TGTGCCAGCAGCTATCTAGCGGGGGGGCTGGATGAGCAGTTCTTC,CASSYLAGGLDEQFF
-,TRBV6-5,TRBJ2-7,-,TGTGCCAGCAGCTCTCCAGGGCTCCGGGAGCAGTACTTC,CASSSPGLREQYF
-,TRBV5-1,TRBJ1-1,-,TGCGCCAGCAGCTTGGAGGGGGTATGGGACACTGAAGCTTTCTTT,CASSLEGVWDTEAFF
-,TRBV9,TRBJ2-3,-,TGTGCCAGCAGCCCCCTAGGCACAGATACGCAGTATTTT,CASSPLGTDTQYF
-,TRBV7-9,TRBJ1-6,TRBD1,TGTGCCAGCAGCTTAGCCCCGACAGGGGTTAATTCACCCCTCCACTTT,CASSLAPTGVNSPLHF
-,TRBV7-2,TRBJ1-4,TRBD1,TGTGCCAGCAGCCTGGCAGGGGGCGCAACTAATGAAAAACTGTTTTTT,CASSLAGGATNEKLFF
once,TRBV6-1,TRBJ1-3,-,TGTGCCAGCAGTGAACTACCCAACACCATATATTTT,CASSELPNTIYF
-,TRBV7-2,TRBJ2-1,TRBD1,TGTGCCAGCAGCTGGACAGGGGAGTACTACAATGAGCAGTTCTTC,CASSWTGEYYNEQFF
-,TRBV14,TRBJ1-2,-,TGTGCCAGCAGCCAAGCGGGGGCTAACTATGGCTACACCTTC,CASSQAGANYGYTF
-,TRBV7-3,TRBJ1-1,-,TGTGCCAGCAGCGCCGTGACAGGTGAAGCTTTCTTT,CASSAVTGEAFF
-,TRBV7-2,TRBJ2-5,-,TGTGCCAGCAGCTTACCTCGAGGTCGGTACCAAGAGACCCAGTACTTC,CASSLPRGRYQETQYF
-,TRBV19,TRBJ1-2,-,TGTGCCAGTAGTCCACCAATGAGGACAGATTTTGGCAACTATGGCTACACCTTC,CASSPPMRTDFGNYGYTF
-,TRBV28,TRBJ1-1,-,TGTGCCAGCAGTCCGGAGGGCCCAGGTGAAGCTTTCTTT,CASSPEGPGEAFF
-,TRBV4-1,TRBJ2-7,-,TGCGCCAGCAGCCAAGCAGTAACCTACGAGCAGTACTTC,CASSQAVTYEQYF
-,TRBV7-3,TRBJ2-3,TRBD2,TGTGCCAGCAGCCGCCGTAGCGGGGACACAGATACGCAGTATTTT,CASSRRSGDTDTQYF
-,TRBV14,TRBJ2-5,-,TGTGCCAGCAGCCAAGGCGGGGCACCGACCCAGTACTTC,CASSQGGAPTQYF
-,TRBV7-9,TRBJ2-3,TRBD1,TGTGCCAGCAGCTGGGACAGTACGGCAGATACGCAGTATTTT,CASSWDSTADTQYF
once,TRBV4-2,TRBJ1-5,TRBD1,TGTGCCAGCAGCCAAAGGGACAGGGATCAGCCCCAGCATTTT,CASSQRDRDQPQHF
-,TRBV9,TRBJ1-4,-,TGTGCCAGCAGCGTAGGCCAGGGCGAGTTTAATGAAAAACTGTTTTTT,CASSVGQGEFNEKLFF
-,TRBV19,TRBJ1-6,TRBD1,TGTGCCAGTAGTATAGGGGACAGGACGGAGGGCTCACCCCTCCACTTT,CASSIGDRTEGSPLHF
-,TRBV9,TRBJ2-1,TRBD2,TGTGCCAGCAGCCGGACTAGTCTTGAGCAGTTCTTC,CASSRTSLEQFF
-,TRBV19,TRBJ2-5,-,TGTGCCAGTAGTATTTTCGGGGAGTGGGGACAAGAGACCCAGTACTTC,CASSIFGEWGQETQYF
-,TRBV5-1,TRBJ1-2,-,TGCGCCAGCAGCCAAAGAGCGGGTGACGGCTACACCTTC,CASSQRAGDGYTF
-,TRBV5-1,TRBJ2-7,TRBD2,TGCGCCAGCAGGCCCCTAGCGGGGGCCGCCTACGAGCAGTACTTC,CASRPLAGAAYEQYF
-,TRBV4-2,TRBJ1-1,-,TGTGCCAGCAGCCCAGCGGAAGGGATGGGAAGCACTGAAGCTTTCTTT,CASSPAEGMGSTEAFF
-,TRBV18,TRBJ2-7,-,TGTGCCAGCTCACCAAGGGGAATCCCCTACGAGCAGTACTTC,CASSPRGIPYEQYF
once,TRBV29-1,TRBJ1-4,-,TGCAGCGTTGTCGATGAAAAACTGTTTTTT,CSVVDEKLFF
-,TRBV16,TRBJ1-5,-,TGTGCCAGCAGCGGGACACTTAATCAGCCCCAGCATTTT,CASSGTLNQPQHF
-,TRBV6-5,TRBJ1-2,TRBD1,TGTGCCAGCAGTTACTCCGGGACAGGAAACTATGGCTACACCTTC,CASSYSGTGNYGYTF
-,TRBV5-1,TRBJ2-1,TRBD1,TGCGCCAGCAGCTCCATAACTGGGACAGGGGTAAATGTCGTAAACAATGAGCAGTTCTTC,CASSSITGTGVNVVNNEQFF
-,TRBV7-3,TRBJ2-2,TRBD2,TGTGCCAGCAGCTATACTAGCGGGGGGGCGGCCGGGGAGCTGTTTTTT,CASSYTSGGAAGELFF
-,TRBV7-2,TRBJ2-7,-,TGTGCCAGCAGCTCTCTCTACGAGCAGTACTTC,CASSSLYEQYF
-,TRBV30,TRBJ2-1,-,TGTGCCTGGAGTCCCTGGACACAGGCCTACAATGAGCAGTTCTTC,CAWSPWTQAYNEQFF
-,TRBV7-2,TRBJ2-2,TRBD2,TGTGCCAGCAGCATGGCGGGGGCCGGGGAGCTGTTTTTT,CASSMAGAGELFF
-,TRBV4-2,TRBJ2-3,TRBD2,TGTGCCAGCAGCCTCATGACTAGCGGGGGCCGAGATACGCAGTATTTT,CASSLMTSGGRDTQYF
once,TRBV5-1,TRBJ2-3,-,TGCGCCAGCAGCTTACTAGTAGATAGTGATACGCAGTATTTT,CASSLLVDSDTQYF
-,TRBV19,TRBJ1-1,-,TGTGCCAGTAGTATAGGGGCGGGAGTTACTGAAGCTTTCTTT,CASSIGAGVTEAFF
-,TRBV18,TRBJ1-6,TRBD1,TGTGCCAGCTCATCAACGGGACAGGGGATAAACTCCTATAATTCACCCCTCCACTTT,CASSSTGQGINSYNSPLHF
-,TRBV7-2,TRBJ2-7,TRBD2,TGTGCCAGCAGCCTTAGCGGGGGTGCCTACGAGCAGTACTTC,CASSLSGGAYEQYF
-,TRBV18,TRBJ2-2,TRBD1,TGTGCCAGCTCACCCCTTCAGGGGGCAGAAACCGGGGAGCTGTTTTTT,CASSPLQGAETGELFF
-,TRBV5-6,TRBJ1-2,TRBD1,TGTGCCAGCAGTTCCGGGACAGGGAACTATGGCTACACCTTC,CASSSGTGNYGYTF